This T cell receptor beta chain was retrieved from a study of cytomegalovirus exposure and HLA in healthy donors. The overall study: From HLA-typed donors, an early data release held some 91 million unique TCRs. Points from the study as a whole: Common viral pathogens seemed to be connected with several of the most significant clusters, according to a later analysis. Later analysis associated a missense DCLRE1C variant with TCR beta V- and J-gene trimming. A later analysis showed that HLA-associated TCR beta chains had undergone more clonal expansion than equally common others.

PCR amplification relied on 60 Vbeta primers (plus 13 Jbeta primers). The table came from immunoSEQ multiplex PCR; TCRdb's copy has only in-frame clones and leaves some out. The sample holds roughly 200,000 clones, roughly 70% seen once. As for this clone: Its target is not known.

Looked up from germline, CDR1 is KGHSH and CDR2 is LQKENI. This CDR3 is built from 13 residues. V lost 0 bases to trimming and J lost 12 bases, with 14 bases between them. This receptor was identified in a woman in her 30s in good health and CMV-seronegative. V and J are TRBV18 and TRBJ1-2; D is possibly TRBD1 (5 bases). Sequenced: PBMCs. CDR3 DNA sequence: TGTGCCAGCTCACCACCACCTAGGGGCAGGGACACCTTC. It yields the protein CASSPPPRGRDTF.